This T cell receptor beta chain was identified during a study of blood T cell repertoires in COVID-19. Across the whole study: T cells, B-cell-depleted T cells, or PBMCs supplied cDNA or gDNA.

This CDR3 is built from 16 residues. Trimming pared 0 bases from V and 3 bases from J, leaving 12 bases between. Looked up from germline, CDR1 is LGHDT and CDR2 is YNNKEL (reference sequence). Repertoires were generated with immunoSEQ multiplex PCR, while TCRdb's copy carries only in-frame clones and drops some. The sample lists 97,000 or so clones, 87% seen once, with around 5% in the top ten. The origin of this receptor is a woman aged 45-60 years with COVID-19, enrolled during active disease. Sequencing was carried out using peripheral blood. The V call is TRBV3-1 (or the pseudogene TRBV3-2), the J call TRBJ1-5; D is unresolved. The DNA of the CDR3 is TGTGCCAGCAGCCAAGATGCCGGGGAGGCCAATCAGCCCCAGCATTTT. It specifies CASSQDAGEANQPQHF.